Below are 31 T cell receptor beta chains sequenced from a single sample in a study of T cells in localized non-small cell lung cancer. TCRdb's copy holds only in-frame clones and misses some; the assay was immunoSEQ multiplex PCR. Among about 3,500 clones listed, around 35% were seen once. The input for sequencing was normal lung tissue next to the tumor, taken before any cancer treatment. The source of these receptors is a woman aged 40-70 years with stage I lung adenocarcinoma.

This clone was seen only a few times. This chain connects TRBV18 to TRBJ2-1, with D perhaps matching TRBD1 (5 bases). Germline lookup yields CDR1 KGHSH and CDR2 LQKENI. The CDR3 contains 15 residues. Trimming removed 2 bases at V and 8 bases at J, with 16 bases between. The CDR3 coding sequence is TGTGCCAGCTCACCATTTGAGTCCACAGGCGATGAGCAGTTCTTC. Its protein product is CASSPFESTGDEQFF.

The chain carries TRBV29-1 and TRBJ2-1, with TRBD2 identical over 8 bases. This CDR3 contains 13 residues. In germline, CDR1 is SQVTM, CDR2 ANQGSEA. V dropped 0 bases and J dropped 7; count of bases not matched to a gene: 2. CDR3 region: CSVEEVAGNEQFF. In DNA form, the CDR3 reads TGCAGCGTTGAAGAGGTAGCGGGGAATGAGCAGTTCTTC.

The CDR3 DNA follows: TGTGCCAGCTCATCCCGCGACAGGGGGAAAGCAGAGACCCAGTACTTC. Protein product: CASSSRDRGKAETQYF. V and J are TRBV18 and TRBJ2-5; TRBD1 matches 9 bases. CDR1 is KGHSH and CDR2 is LQKENI in the germline V gene. V lost 5 bases, J lost 4 bases, and 11 bases stayed unmatched. This CDR3 is 16 amino acids long.

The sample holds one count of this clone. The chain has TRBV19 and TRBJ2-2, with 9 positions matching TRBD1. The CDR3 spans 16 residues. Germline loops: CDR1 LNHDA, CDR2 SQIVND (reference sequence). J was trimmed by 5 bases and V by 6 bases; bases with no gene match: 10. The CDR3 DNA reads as TGTGCCAGTAGCACAGGGACAGGGTTAGCTACCGGGGAGCTGTTTTTT. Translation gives CASSTGTGLATGELFF.

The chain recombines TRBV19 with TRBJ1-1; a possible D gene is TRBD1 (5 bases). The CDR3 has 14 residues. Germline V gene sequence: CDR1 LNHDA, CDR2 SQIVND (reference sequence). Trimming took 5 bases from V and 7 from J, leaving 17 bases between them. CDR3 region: CASSADTGGGEAFF. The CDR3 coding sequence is TGTGCCAGTAGTGCCGACACCGGGGGAGGTGAAGCTTTCTTT.

CDR3 coding DNA: TGTGCTAGTGGTTTGGTAGAGGGGGCCACTGAAGCTTTCTTT. It specifies CASGLVEGATEAFF. The chain uses TRBV12-5 and TRBJ1-1; TRBD1 aligns across 7 bases. The CDR3 sequence is 14 residues long. Germline V lookup: CDR1 LGHNT, CDR2 FRNRAP. With V trimmed by 0 bases and J by 4 bases, 2 bases remained unmatched.

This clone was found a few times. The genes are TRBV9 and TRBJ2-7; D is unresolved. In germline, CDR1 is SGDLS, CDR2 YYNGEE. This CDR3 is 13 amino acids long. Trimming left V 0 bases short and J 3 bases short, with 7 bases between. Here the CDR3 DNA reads TGTGCCAGCAGCGTAGAACCAAACTACGAGCAGTACTTC. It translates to CASSVEPNYEQYF. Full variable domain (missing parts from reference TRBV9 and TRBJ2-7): DSGVTQTPKHLITATGQRVTLRCSPRSGDLSVYWYQQSLDQGLQFLIQYYNGEERAKGNILERFSAQQFPDLHSELNLSSLELGDSALYFCASSVEPNYEQYFGPGTRLTVT.

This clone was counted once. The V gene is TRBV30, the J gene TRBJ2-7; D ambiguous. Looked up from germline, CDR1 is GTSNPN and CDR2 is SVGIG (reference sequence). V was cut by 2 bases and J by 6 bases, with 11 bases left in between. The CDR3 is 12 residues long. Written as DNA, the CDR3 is TGTGCCTGGAGTCCCCCGAAGTCCGAGCAGTACTTC. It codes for CAWSPPKSEQYF.

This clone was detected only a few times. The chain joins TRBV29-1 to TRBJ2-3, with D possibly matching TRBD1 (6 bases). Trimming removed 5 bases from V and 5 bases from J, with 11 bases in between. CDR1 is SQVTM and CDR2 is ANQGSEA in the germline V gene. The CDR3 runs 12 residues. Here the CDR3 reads CSVRLQGDTQYF. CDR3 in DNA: TGCAGCGTTAGATTACAGGGAGATACGCAGTATTTT.

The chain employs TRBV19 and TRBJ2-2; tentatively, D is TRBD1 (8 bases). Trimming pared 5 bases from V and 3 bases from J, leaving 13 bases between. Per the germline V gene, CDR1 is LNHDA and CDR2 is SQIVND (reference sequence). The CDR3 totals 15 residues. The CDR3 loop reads CASSDRGGYTGELFF. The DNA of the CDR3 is TGTGCCAGTAGTGACAGGGGAGGGTACACCGGGGAGCTGTTTTTT.

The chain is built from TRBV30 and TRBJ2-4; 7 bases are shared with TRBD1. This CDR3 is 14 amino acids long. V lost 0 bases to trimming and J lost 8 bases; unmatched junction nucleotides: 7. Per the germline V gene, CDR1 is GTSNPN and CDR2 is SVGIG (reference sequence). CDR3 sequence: CAWSVKAGGYIQYF. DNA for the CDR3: TGTGCCTGGAGTGTAAAGGCAGGGGGTTACATTCAGTACTTC.

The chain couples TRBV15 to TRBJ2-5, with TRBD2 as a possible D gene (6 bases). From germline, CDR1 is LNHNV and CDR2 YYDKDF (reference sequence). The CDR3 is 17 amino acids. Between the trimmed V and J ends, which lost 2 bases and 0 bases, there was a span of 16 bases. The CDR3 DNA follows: TGTGCCACCAGCAGAAATACCGGGACTTCGTACCAAGAGACCCAGTACTTC. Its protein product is CATSRNTGTSYQETQYF.

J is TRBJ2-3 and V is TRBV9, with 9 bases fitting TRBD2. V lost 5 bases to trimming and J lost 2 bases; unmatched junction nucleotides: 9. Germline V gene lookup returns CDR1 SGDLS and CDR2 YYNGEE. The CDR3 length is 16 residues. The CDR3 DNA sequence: TGTGCCAGCAGTGCCGGTAGCGGGGGTTTCACAGATACGCAGTATTTT. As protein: CASSAGSGGFTDTQYF.

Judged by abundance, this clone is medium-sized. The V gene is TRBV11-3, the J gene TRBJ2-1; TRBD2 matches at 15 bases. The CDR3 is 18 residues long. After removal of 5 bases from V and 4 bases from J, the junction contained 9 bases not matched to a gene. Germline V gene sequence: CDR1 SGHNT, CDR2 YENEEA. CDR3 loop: CASSPGLAGGQIYNEQFF. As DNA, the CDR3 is TGTGCCAGCAGCCCAGGACTAGCGGGGGGGCAGATTTACAATGAGCAGTTCTTC.

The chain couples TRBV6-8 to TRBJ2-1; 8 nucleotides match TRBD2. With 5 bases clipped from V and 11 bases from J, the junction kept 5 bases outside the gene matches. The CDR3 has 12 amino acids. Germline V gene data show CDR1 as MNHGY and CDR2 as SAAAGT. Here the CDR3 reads CASSDGLAKQFF. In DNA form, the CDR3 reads TGTGCCAGCAGTGACGGACTAGCTAAGCAGTTCTTC.

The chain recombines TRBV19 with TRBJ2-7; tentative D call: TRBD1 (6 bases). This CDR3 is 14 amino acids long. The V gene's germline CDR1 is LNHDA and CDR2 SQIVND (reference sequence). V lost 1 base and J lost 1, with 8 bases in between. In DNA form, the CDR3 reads TGTGCCAGTAGTATAGGGACAGCTTCCTACGAGCAGTACTTC. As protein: CASSIGTASYEQYF. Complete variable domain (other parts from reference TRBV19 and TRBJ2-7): DGGITQSPKYLFRKEGQNVTLSCEQNLNHDAMYWYRQDPGQGLRLIYYSQIVNDFQKGDIAEGYSVSREKKESFPLTVTSAQKNPTAFYLCASSIGTASYEQYFGPGTRLTVT.

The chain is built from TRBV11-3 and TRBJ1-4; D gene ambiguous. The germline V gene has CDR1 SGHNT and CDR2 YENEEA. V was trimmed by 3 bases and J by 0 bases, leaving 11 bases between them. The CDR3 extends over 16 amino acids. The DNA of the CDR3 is TGTGCCAGCAGCTTGGGGTCACTTGCAACTAATGAAAAACTGTTTTTT. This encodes CASSLGSLATNEKLFF. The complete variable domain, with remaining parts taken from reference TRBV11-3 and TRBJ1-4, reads EAGVVQSPRYKIIEKKQPVAFWCNPISGHNTLYWYLQNLGQGPELLIRYENEEAVDDSQLPKDRFSAERLKGVDSTLKIQPAELGDSAVYLCASSLGSLATNEKLFFGSGTQLSVL.

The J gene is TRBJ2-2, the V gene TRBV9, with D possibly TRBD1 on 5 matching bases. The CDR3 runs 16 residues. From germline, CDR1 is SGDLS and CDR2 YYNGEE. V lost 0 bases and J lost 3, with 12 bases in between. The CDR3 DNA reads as TGTGCCAGCAGCGTAGGGCCAGAAGGGGACACCGGGGAGCTGTTTTTT. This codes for CASSVGPEGDTGELFF.

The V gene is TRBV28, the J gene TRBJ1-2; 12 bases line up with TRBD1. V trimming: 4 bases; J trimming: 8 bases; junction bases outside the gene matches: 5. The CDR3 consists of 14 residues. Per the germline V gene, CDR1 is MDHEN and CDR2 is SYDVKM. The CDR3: CASSSGQGAGGYTF. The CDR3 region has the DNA TGTGCCAGCAGTTCGGGACAGGGGGCAGGCGGCTACACCTTC.

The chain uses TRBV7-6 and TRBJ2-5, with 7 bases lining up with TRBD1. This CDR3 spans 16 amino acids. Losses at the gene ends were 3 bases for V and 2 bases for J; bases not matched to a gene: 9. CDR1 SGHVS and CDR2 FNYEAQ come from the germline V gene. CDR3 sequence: CASSFPSQTGQETQYF. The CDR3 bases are TGTGCCAGCAGCTTCCCTAGTCAGACAGGGCAAGAGACCCAGTACTTC.

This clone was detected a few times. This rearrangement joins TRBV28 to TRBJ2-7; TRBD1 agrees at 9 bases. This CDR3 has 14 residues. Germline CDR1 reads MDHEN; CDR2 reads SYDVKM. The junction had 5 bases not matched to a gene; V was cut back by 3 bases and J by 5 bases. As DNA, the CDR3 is TGTGCCAGCAGTTTGACAGGGGGAAGCGACGAGCAGTACTTC. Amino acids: CASSLTGGSDEQYF. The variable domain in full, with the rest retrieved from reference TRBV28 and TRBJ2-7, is DVKVTQSSRYLVKRTGEKVFLECVQDMDHENMFWYRQDPGLGLRLIYFSYDVKMKEKGDIPEGYSVSREKKERFSLILESASTNQTSMYLCASSLTGGSDEQYFGPGTRLTVT.

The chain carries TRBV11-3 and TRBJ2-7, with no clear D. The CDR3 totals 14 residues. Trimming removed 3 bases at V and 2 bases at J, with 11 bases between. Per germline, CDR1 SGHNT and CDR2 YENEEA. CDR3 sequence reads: CASSLDPATYEQYF. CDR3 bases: TGTGCCAGCAGCTTGGATCCAGCGACCTACGAGCAGTACTTC.

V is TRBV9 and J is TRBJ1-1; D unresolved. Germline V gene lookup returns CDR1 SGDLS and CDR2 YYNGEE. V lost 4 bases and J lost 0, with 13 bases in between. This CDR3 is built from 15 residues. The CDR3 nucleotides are TGTGCCAGCAGCCCAGAAGTGAGGATGAACACTGAAGCTTTCTTT. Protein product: CASSPEVRMNTEAFF.

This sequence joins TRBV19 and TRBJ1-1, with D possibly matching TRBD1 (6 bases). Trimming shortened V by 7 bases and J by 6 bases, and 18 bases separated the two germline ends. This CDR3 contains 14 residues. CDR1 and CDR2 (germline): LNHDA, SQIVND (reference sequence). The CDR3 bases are TGTGCCAGTAACCCAAACAGGGTTTCTGCTGAAGCTTTCTTT. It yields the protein CASNPNRVSAEAFF.

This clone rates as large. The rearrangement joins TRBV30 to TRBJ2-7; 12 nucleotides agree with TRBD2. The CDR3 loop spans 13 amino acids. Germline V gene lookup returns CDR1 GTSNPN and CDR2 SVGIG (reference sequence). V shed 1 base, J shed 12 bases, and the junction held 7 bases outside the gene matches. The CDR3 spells CAWSASTSGRLYF. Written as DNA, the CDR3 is TGTGCCTGGAGTGCTAGTACTAGCGGGAGGCTGTACTTC.

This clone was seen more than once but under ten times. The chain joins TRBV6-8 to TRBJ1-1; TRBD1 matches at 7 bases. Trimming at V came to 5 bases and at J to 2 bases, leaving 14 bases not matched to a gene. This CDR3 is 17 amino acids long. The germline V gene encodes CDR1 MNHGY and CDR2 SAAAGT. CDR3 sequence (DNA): TGTGCCAGCAGTGATAGTCTCACAGGGGCGATAAACACTGAAGCTTTCTTT. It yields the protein CASSDSLTGAINTEAFF.

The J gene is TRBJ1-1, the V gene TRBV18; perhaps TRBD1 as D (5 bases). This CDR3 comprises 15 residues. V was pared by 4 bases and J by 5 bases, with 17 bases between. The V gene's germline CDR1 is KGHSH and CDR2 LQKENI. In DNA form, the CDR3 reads TGTGCCAGCTCACTTAACTCCCGGGGGATGACTGAAGCTTTCTTT. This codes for CASSLNSRGMTEAFF.

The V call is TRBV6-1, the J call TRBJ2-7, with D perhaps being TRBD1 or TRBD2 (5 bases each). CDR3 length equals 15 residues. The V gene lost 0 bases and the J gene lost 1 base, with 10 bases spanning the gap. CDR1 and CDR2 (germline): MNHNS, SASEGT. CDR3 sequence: CASSEALGPSYEQYF. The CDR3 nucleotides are TGTGCCAGCAGTGAAGCGTTGGGACCATCCTACGAGCAGTACTTC.

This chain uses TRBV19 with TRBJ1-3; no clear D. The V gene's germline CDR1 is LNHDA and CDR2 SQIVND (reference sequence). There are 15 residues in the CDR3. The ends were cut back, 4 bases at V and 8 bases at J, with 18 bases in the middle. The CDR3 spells CASSKPLLSEDTIYF. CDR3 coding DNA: TGTGCCAGTAGTAAGCCTTTATTATCAGAAGACACCATATATTTT.

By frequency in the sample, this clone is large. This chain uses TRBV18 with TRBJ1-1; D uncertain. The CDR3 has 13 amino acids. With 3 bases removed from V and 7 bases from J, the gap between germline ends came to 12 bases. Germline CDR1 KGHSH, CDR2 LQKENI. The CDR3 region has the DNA TGTGCCAGCTCACCTGGCCCTCCACTTGAAGCTTTCTTT. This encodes CASSPGPPLEAFF.

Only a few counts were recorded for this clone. For the CDR3, the DNA is TGTGCCAGCAGTGGTAACCCGGGACAGGGGGCTAAGGATACGCAGTATTTT. This encodes CASSGNPGQGAKDTQYF. This chain links TRBV6-8 with TRBJ2-3, with TRBD1 matching over 12 bases. This CDR3 region has 17 residues. V was pared by 5 bases and J by 6 bases, with 12 bases of the junction left unmatched. Germline V gene lookup returns CDR1 MNHGY and CDR2 SAAAGT.